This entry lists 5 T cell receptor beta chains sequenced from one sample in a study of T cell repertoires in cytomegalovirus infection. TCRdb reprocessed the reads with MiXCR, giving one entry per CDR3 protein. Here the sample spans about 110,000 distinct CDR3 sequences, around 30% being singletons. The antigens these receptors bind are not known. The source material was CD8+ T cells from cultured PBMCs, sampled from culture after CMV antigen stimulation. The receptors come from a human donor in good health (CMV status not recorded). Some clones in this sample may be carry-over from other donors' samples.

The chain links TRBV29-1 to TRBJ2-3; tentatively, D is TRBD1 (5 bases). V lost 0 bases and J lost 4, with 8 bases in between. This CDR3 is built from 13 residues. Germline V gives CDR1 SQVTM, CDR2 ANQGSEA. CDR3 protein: CSVEEGLADTQYF. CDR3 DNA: TGCAGCGTTGAAGAGGGGCTAGCAGATACGCAGTATTTT.

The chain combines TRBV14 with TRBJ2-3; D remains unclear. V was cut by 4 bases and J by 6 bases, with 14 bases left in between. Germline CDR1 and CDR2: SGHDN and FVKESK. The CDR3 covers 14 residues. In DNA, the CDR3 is TGTGCCAGCAGCCCCGCGACGGGCCCCGATACGCAGTATTTT. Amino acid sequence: CASSPATGPDTQYF. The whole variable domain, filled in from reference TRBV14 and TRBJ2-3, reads EAGVTQFPSHSVIEKGQTVTLRCDPISGHDNLYWYRRVMGKEIKFLLHFVKESKQDESGMPNNRFLAERTGGTYSTLKVQPAELEDSGVYFCASSPATGPDTQYFGPGTRLTVL.

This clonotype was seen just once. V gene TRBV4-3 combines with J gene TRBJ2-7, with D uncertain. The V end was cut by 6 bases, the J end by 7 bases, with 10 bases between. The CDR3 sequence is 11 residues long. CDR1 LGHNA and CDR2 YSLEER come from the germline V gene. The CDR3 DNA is TGCGCCAGCAGAAGCGTGGGGGAGCAGTACTTC. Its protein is CASRSVGEQYF.

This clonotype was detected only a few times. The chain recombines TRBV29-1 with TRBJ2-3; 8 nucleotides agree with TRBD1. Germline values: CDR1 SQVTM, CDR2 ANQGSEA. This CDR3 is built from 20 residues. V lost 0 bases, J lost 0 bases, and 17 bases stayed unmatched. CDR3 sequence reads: CSVEDRRTGQIPSSTDTQYF. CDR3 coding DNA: TGCAGCGTTGAAGATCGACGGACAGGGCAGATCCCCTCTAGCACAGATACGCAGTATTTT.

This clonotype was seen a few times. As DNA, the CDR3 is TGCGCCAGCAGCGAAGGGACTAGCGGGGGTGAGGAGCAGTACTTC. Residues: CASSEGTSGGEEQYF. V usage is TRBV5-1 and J usage is TRBJ2-7, with 14 bases that match TRBD2. The germline V gene encodes CDR1 SGHRS and CDR2 YFSETQ. Germline trimming cut 4 bases from V and 7 bases from J; bases unmatched to any gene: 7. The CDR3 length is 15 residues.